This T cell receptor (beta chain) stems from a study of CD8 T cell repertoires and HIV-1 epitope variants. Study at large: Enriched T cells were co-cultured with equal autologous T cell-negative cells. Separate from the cultures, 1M uncultured T cells served as baseline. Study findings and constraints: The assay identified only TCR beta chains of antigen-proliferating T cells.

Assay: immunoSEQ multiplex PCR; the TCRdb copy retains only in-frame clones and omits some. The sample records roughly 5,000 clones, around 66% being singletons. Concerning this clone itself: Its antigen is not identified.

The trim removed 3 bases at V and 4 bases at J, leaving 13 bases unmatched. The CDR3 covers 17 residues. Germline lookup yields CDR1 SGHRS and CDR2 YFSETQ. The sequence came from a male donor with HIV. J is TRBJ1-2 and V is TRBV5-1, with 9 bases aligning to TRBD1. Source material: cultured CD8+ T cells derived from PBMCs. The CDR3 region is CASSSGPTGGGGYGYTF. In nucleotides, the CDR3 is TGCGCCAGCAGCTCTGGCCCCACAGGGGGCGGGGGCTATGGCTACACCTTC. Filled out from reference TRBV5-1 and TRBJ1-2, the complete variable domain reads KAGVTQTPRYLIKTRGQQVTLSCSPISGHRSVSWYQQTPGQGLQFLFEYFSETQRNKGNFPGRFSGRQFSNSRSEMNVSTLELGDSALYLCASSSGPTGGGGYGYTFGSGTRLTVV.